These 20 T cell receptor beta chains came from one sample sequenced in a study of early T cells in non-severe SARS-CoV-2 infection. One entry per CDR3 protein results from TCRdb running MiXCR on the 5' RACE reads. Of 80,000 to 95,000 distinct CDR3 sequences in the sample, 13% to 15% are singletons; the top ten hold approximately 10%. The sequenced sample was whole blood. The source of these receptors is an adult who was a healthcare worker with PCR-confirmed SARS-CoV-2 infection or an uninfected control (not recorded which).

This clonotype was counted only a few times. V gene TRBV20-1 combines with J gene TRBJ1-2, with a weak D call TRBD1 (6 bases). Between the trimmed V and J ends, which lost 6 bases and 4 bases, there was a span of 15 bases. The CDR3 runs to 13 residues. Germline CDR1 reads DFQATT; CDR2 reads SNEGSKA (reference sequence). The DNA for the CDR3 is TGCAGTGCCCCCCGGGGGCCGGCCTATGGCTACACCTTC. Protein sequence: CSAPRGPAYGYTF.

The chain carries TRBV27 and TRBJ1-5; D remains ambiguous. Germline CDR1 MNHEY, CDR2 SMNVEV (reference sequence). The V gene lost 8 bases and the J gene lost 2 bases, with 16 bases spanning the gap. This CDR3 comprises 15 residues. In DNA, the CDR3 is TGTGCCAGCTGCCCCGAGGGTTCGGGCAATCAGCCCCAGCATTTT. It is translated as CASCPEGSGNQPQHF.

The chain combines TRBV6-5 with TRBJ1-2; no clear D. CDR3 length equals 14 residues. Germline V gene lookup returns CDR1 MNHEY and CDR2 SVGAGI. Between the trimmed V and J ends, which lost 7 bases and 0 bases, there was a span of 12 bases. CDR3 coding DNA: TGTGCCAGCACCCAGCCGGGCCCTAACTATGGCTACACCTTC. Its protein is CASTQPGPNYGYTF.

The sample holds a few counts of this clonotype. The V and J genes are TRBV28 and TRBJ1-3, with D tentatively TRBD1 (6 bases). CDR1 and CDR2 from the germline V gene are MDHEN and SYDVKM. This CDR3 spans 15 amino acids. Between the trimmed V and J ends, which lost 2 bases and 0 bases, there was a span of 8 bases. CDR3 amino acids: CASSLAGASGNTIYF. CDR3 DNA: TGTGCCAGCAGTTTAGCAGGGGCCTCTGGAAACACCATATATTTT.

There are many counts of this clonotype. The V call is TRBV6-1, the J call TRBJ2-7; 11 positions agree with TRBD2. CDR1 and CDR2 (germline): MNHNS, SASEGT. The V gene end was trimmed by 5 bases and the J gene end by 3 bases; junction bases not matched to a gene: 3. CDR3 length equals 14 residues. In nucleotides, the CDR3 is TGTGCCAGCAGTCCTAGCGGGGGGAGCTACGAGCAGTACTTC. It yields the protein CASSPSGGSYEQYF.

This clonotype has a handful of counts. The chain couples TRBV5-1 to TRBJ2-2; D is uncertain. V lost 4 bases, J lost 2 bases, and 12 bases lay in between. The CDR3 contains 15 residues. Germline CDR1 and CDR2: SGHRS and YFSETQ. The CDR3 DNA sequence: TGCGCCAGCAGCCTCATTAATCTCAACACCGGGGAGCTGTTTTTT. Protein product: CASSLINLNTGELFF.

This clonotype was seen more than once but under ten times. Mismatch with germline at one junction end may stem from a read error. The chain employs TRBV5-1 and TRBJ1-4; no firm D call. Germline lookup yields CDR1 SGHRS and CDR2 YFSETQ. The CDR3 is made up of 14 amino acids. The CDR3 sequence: CASSLAGEIEKLFF. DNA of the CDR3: TGCGCCAGCAGTTTGGCCGGGGAAATTGAAAAACTGTTTTTT.

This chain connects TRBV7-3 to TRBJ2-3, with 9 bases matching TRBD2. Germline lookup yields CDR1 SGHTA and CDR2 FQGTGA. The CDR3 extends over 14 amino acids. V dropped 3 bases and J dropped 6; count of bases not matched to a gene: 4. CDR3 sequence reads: CASSFSTSGDTQYF. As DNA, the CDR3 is TGTGCCAGCAGCTTCTCGACTAGCGGTGATACGCAGTATTTT.

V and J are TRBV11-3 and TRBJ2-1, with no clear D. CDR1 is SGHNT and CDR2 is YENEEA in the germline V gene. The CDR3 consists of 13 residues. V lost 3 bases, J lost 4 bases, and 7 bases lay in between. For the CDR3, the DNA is TGTGCCAGCAGCTTTAGGCGGTACAATGAGCAGTTCTTC. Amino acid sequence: CASSFRRYNEQFF.

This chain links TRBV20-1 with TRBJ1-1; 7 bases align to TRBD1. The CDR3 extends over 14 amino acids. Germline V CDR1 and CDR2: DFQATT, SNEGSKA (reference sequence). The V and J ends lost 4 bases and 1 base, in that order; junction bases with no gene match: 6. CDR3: CSATETGRNTEAFF. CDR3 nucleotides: TGCAGTGCTACCGAGACAGGGAGGAACACTGAAGCTTTCTTT.

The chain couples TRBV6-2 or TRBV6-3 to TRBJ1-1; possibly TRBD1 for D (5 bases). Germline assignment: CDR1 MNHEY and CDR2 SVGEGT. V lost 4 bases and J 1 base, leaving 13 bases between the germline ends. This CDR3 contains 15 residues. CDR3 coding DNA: TGTGCCAGCAGTTCGCAGGGTCAGAGGAACACTGAAGCTTTCTTT. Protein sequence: CASSSQGQRNTEAFF.

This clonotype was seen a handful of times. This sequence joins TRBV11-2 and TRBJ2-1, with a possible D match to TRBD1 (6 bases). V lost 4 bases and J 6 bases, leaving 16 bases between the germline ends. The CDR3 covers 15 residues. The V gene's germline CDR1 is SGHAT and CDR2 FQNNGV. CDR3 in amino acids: CASSSGPGQFNEQFF. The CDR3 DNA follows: TGTGCCAGCAGCTCCGGACCCGGACAGTTCAATGAGCAGTTCTTC.

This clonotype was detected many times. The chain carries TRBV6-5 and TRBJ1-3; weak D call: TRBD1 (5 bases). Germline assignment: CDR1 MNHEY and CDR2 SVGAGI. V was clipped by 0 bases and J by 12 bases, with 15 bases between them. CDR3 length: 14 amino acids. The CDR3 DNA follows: TGTGCCAGCAGTTACTCAAGGGGTCTGGGGAACATATATTTT. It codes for CASSYSRGLGNIYF.

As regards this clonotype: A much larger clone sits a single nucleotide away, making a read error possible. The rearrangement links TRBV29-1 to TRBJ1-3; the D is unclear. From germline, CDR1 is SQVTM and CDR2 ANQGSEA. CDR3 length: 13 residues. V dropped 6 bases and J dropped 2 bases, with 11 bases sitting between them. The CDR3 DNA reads TGCAGCGTGATGTCGGGCACTGGAAACACCATATATTTT. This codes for CSVMSGTGNTIYF.

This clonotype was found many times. Here the CDR3 DNA reads TGCAGCGTTGATGACAGGCGGGGCACTGAAGCTTTCTTT. Amino acid sequence: CSVDDRRGTEAFF. This rearrangement joins TRBV29-1 to TRBJ1-1; perhaps TRBD1 as D (6 bases). Trimming removed 3 bases from V and 4 bases from J, with 12 bases in between. This CDR3 has 13 residues. Germline CDR1 and CDR2: SQVTM and ANQGSEA. Filled out from reference TRBV29-1 and TRBJ1-1, the complete variable domain reads SAVISQKPSRDICQRGTSLTIQCQVDSQVTMMFWYRQQPGQSLTLIATANQGSEATYESGFVIDKFPISRPNLTFSTLTVSNMSPEDSSIYLCSVDDRRGTEAFFGQGTRLTVV.

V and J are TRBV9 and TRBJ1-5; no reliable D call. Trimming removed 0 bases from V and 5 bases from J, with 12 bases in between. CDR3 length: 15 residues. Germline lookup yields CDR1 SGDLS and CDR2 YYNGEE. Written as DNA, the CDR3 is TGTGCCAGCAGCGTAGCAGGTAGTCCCCATCAGCCCCAGCATTTT. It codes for CASSVAGSPHQPQHF.

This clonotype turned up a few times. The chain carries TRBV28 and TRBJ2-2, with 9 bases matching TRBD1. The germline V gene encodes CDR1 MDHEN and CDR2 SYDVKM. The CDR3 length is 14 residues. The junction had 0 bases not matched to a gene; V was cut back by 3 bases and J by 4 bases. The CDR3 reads CASSLTGGTGELFF. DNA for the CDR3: TGTGCCAGCAGTTTGACAGGGGGCACCGGGGAGCTGTTTTTT.

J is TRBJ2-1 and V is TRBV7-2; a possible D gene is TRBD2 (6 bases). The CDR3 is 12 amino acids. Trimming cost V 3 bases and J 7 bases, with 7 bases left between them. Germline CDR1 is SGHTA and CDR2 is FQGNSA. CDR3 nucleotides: TGTGCCAGCAGCTTCGCGGGGAATGAGCAGTTCTTC. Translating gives CASSFAGNEQFF.

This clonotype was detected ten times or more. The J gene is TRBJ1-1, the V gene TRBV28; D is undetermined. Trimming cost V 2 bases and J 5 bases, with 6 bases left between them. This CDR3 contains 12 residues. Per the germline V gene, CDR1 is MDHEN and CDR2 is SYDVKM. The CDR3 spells CASSLGRTEAFF. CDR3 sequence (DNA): TGTGCCAGCAGTTTAGGTCGGACTGAAGCTTTCTTT.

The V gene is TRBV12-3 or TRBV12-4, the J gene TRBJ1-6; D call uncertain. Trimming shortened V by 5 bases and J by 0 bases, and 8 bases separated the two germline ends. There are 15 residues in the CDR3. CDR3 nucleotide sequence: TGTGCCAGCAGTCCCTCAAACTCCTATAATTCACCCCTCCACTTT. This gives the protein CASSPSNSYNSPLHF.